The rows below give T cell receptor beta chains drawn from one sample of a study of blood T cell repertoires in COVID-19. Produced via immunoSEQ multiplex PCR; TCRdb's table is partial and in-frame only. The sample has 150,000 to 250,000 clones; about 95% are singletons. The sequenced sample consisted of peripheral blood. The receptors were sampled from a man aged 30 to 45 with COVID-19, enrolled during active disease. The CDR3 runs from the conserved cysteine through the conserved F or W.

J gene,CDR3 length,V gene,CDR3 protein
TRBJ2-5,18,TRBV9,CASSVVGSGGTSEETQYF
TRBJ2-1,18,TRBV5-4,CASRSVAGGESSYNEQFF
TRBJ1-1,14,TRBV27,CASSSGQMNTEAFF
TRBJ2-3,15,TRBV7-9,CASSLAPSGGDTQYF
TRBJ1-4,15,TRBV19,CASSIGGAQNEKLFF
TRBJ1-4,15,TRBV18,CASSPPEGAGEKLFF
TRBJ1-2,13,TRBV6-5,CASIGGGSGGYTF
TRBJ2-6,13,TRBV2,CASRLEGANVLTF
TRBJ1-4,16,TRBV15,CATSRPDSSTNEKLFF
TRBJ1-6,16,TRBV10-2,CASSQEDPLNNSPLHF
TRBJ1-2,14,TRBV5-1,CASSIGGQVDGYTF
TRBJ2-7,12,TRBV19,CASSAYRDEQYF
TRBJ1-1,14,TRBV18,CASSPGQRDTEAFF
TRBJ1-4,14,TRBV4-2,CASSQGQGGEKLFF
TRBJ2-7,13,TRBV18,CASSPQGVDEQYF
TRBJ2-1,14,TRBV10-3,CAIERPGGNNEQFF
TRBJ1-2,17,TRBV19,CASSIDHEFSGSHGYTF
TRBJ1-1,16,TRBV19,CASRQQGAIMNTEAFF
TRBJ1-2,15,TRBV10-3,CAISDNGGRDYGYTF
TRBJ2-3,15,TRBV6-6,CASSTSRGGTDTQYF
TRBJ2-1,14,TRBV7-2,CASSSRVSYNEQFF
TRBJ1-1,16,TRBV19,CASSSPRVSPSDEAFF
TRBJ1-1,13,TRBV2,CASSDKADTEAFF
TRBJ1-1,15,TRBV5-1,CASSSSDTPNTEAFF
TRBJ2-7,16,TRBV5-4,CASSPGVSSGSYEQYF